A single sample gave rise to the 26 T cell receptor beta chains below, sequenced in a study of blood T cell repertoires in COVID-19. Assay: immunoSEQ multiplex PCR; the TCRdb copy retains only in-frame clones and omits some. The data contain 95,000 to 100,000 clones, almost 95% of them singletons. Material for sequencing was peripheral blood. These receptors were collected from a man aged 50 to 60 with active COVID-19.

In DNA form, the CDR3 reads TGCGCCAGCAGCCGAGCGCCCGGACTAGCGACCTACGAGCAGTACTTC. This encodes CASSRAPGLATYEQYF. The chain has TRBV4-1 and TRBJ2-7; 9 positions match TRBD2. The V gene's germline CDR1 is MGHRA and CDR2 YSYEKL. The ends lost 4 bases at V and 2 bases at J; junction bases unmatched: 9. The CDR3 length is 16 residues.

The genes are TRBV6-4 and TRBJ2-1, with TRBD2 identical over 7 bases. CDR1 and CDR2 from the germline V gene are MRHNA and SNTAGT. The CDR3 has 15 amino acids. Losses at the gene ends were 5 bases for V and 6 bases for J; bases not matched to a gene: 10. CDR3 loop: CASSSLAVAGNEQFF. Written as DNA, the CDR3 is TGTGCCAGCAGTTCCCTAGCGGTTGCAGGCAATGAGCAGTTCTTC.

V usage is TRBV6-5 and J usage is TRBJ1-5, with D possibly TRBD1 on 5 matching bases. CDR1 MNHEY and CDR2 SVGAGI come from the germline V gene. This CDR3 is built from 15 residues. The germline V and J ends were trimmed by 0 bases and 4 bases, with 10 bases remaining between them. The CDR3 spells CASSYSQGKNQPQHF. CDR3 coding DNA: TGTGCCAGCAGTTACTCTCAGGGAAAAAATCAGCCCCAGCATTTT.

V and J are TRBV5-1 and TRBJ2-2; 7 bases fit TRBD1. The junction had 2 bases not matched to a gene; V was cut back by 2 bases and J by 1 base. The germline gives CDR1 SGHRS, CDR2 YFSETQ. The CDR3 sequence is 15 residues long. The CDR3 coding sequence is TGCGCCAGCAGCTTACGACAGGGGAACACCGGGGAGCTGTTTTTT. Translating it yields CASSLRQGNTGELFF.

The rearrangement uses TRBV2 and TRBJ2-4, with 8 bases identical to TRBD1. J was trimmed by 2 bases and V by 4 bases; bases with no gene match: 1. The CDR3 is 14 residues long. The germline gives CDR1 SNHLY, CDR2 FYNNEI. The CDR3 coding sequence is TGTGCCAGCAGTGGGGACAGGTCCAAAAACATTCAGTACTTC. Translation: CASSGDRSKNIQYF.

This sequence joins TRBV30 and TRBJ1-4; no firm D call. The V and J ends lost 3 bases and 8 bases respectively, with 19 bases between them. In germline, CDR1 is GTSNPN, CDR2 SVGIG (reference sequence). The CDR3 consists of 15 residues. The CDR3 sequence: CAWRGSRNGWEKLFF. The CDR3 DNA follows: TGTGCCTGGAGGGGGAGCCGTAATGGTTGGGAAAAACTGTTTTTT. Full variable domain (rest looked up from reference TRBV30 and TRBJ1-4): SQTIHQWPATLVQPVGSPLSLECTVEGTSNPNLYWYRQAAGRGLQLLFYSVGIGQISSEVPQNLSASRPQDRQFILSSKKLLLSDSGFYLCAWRGSRNGWEKLFFGSGTQLSVL.

This clone was seen only once. The chain combines TRBV5-1 with TRBJ1-1; 7 nucleotides line up with TRBD1. CDR3 size: 14 residues. V was pared by 0 bases and J by 3 bases, with 2 bases of the junction left unmatched. Germline V gene sequence: CDR1 SGHRS, CDR2 YFSETQ. The CDR3 region has the DNA TGCGCCAGCAGCTTGGAGGGGGCTTACACTGAAGCTTTCTTT. It codes for CASSLEGAYTEAFF.

This sequence joins TRBV6-5 and TRBJ2-7; 7 bases line up with TRBD2. The CDR3 length is 15 residues. Trimming cost V 9 bases and J 0 bases; bases outside gene matches: 11. Germline-derived CDR1 and CDR2 are MNHEY and SVGAGI. The CDR3 DNA sequence: TGTGCCAGTCAACGGGGGGAATCTAGCTCCTACGAGCAGTACTTC. Amino acid sequence: CASQRGESSSYEQYF.

The CDR3 DNA follows: TGTGCCAGCAGCTTAGAAGCGGGAGAGGGTGAGCAGTTCTTC. This encodes CASSLEAGEGEQFF. The chain uses TRBV11-3 and TRBJ2-1, with 8 nucleotides matching TRBD2. The CDR3 totals 14 residues. The germline V gene has CDR1 SGHNT and CDR2 YENEEA. V was pared by 0 bases and J by 9 bases, with 4 bases of the junction left unmatched.

This clone was seen only a few times. The rearrangement links TRBV27 to TRBJ2-1; 11 bases align to TRBD2. CDR3 size: 18 residues. Germline assignment: CDR1 MNHEY and CDR2 SMNVEV (reference sequence). V was pared by 3 bases and J by 2 bases, with 9 bases of the junction left unmatched. This CDR3 reads CASSFPTSGSVTYNEQFF. The DNA of the CDR3 is TGTGCCAGCAGTTTCCCAACTAGCGGGAGTGTCACCTACAATGAGCAGTTCTTC.

This clone was observed a handful of times. The CDR3 protein is CATSDGGTGVAPQHF. The DNA for the CDR3 is TGTGCCACCAGTGACGGCGGGACAGGGGTTGCGCCCCAGCATTTT. The chain is built from TRBV24-1 and TRBJ1-5, with 10 bases lining up with TRBD1. V shed 4 bases and J 9 bases; nucleotides not matched to a gene: 8. Germline V gene data show CDR1 as KGHDR and CDR2 as SFDVKD. The CDR3 is 15 amino acids.

The V gene is TRBV7-9, the J gene TRBJ2-2; D unresolved. The CDR3 spans 14 residues. Per germline, CDR1 SEHNR and CDR2 FQNEAQ (reference sequence). V was trimmed by 3 bases and J by 4 bases, leaving 9 bases between them. The chain's CDR3 is CASSFTVSTGELFF. The CDR3, as DNA: TGTGCCAGCAGCTTTACGGTTAGCACCGGGGAGCTGTTTTTT.

V usage is TRBV28 and J usage is TRBJ2-1; 7 positions agree with TRBD2. The trim removed 7 bases at V and 0 bases at J, leaving 6 bases unmatched. Germline assignment: CDR1 MDHEN and CDR2 SYDVKM. The CDR3 is 15 residues long. The CDR3 loop reads CASTPGGSSYNEQFF. As DNA, the CDR3 is TGTGCCAGCACTCCCGGCGGGAGCTCCTACAATGAGCAGTTCTTC.

This chain connects TRBV5-5 to TRBJ2-7, with D perhaps matching TRBD1 (6 bases). The CDR3 spans 16 residues. Germline-derived CDR1 and CDR2 are SGHKS and YYEKEE (reference sequence). Trimming shortened V by 4 bases and J by 6 bases, and 23 bases separated the two germline ends. The CDR3 DNA reads TGTGCCAGCAGCGACAACTACAGGGCGCTAGTCGTCGAGCAGTACTTC. Translating it yields CASSDNYRALVVEQYF. The full variable domain, rest sourced from reference TRBV5-5 and TRBJ2-7, is DAGVTQSPTHLIKTRGQQVTLRCSPISGHKSVSWYQQVLGQGPQFIFQYYEKEERGRGNFPDRFSARQFPNYSSELNVNALLLGDSALYLCASSDNYRALVVEQYFGPGTRLTVT.

V gene TRBV5-1 combines with J gene TRBJ2-1; 12 positions agree with TRBD1. The J segment lost 8 bases and the V segment lost 2 bases, leaving 5 bases of the junction unmatched. The germline gives CDR1 SGHRS, CDR2 YFSETQ. The CDR3 runs 15 residues. The CDR3 here is CASSFGTGGPDEQFF. The CDR3 DNA follows: TGCGCCAGCAGCTTCGGGACAGGGGGCCCGGATGAGCAGTTCTTC.

V usage is TRBV6-5 and J usage is TRBJ2-5; D gene uncertain. Germline values: CDR1 MNHEY, CDR2 SVGAGI. The CDR3 spans 14 residues. Trimming removed 6 bases at V and 5 bases at J, with 16 bases between. CDR3 in amino acids: CASSADWVRETQYF. The CDR3 coding sequence is TGTGCCAGCAGCGCTGACTGGGTCCGGGAGACCCAGTACTTC.

The genes are TRBV5-1 and TRBJ1-3; 7 bases align to TRBD1. CDR3 length: 16 amino acids. Germline CDR1 and CDR2: SGHRS and YFSETQ. V was pared by 3 bases and J by 1 base, with 7 bases of the junction left unmatched. As DNA, the CDR3 is TGCGCCAGCAGCTCCAGGGGGGAGGTTTCTGGAAACACCATATATTTT. Translated, it gives CASSSRGEVSGNTIYF.

CDR3 residues: CASSSNQRDWPAGEQFF. CDR3 DNA sequence: TGTGCCAGCAGCTCAAATCAGCGGGATTGGCCCGCGGGTGAGCAGTTCTTC. This chain uses TRBV7-8 with TRBJ2-1, with 7 bases fitting TRBD2. The V segment lost 4 bases and the J segment 9 bases; nucleotides outside the gene matches: 18. Germline V gene data show CDR1 as SGHVS and CDR2 as FQNEAQ. The CDR3 has 17 amino acids.

This rearrangement joins TRBV19 to TRBJ2-4; D is undetermined. Germline CDR1 is LNHDA and CDR2 is SQIVND (reference sequence). The CDR3 length is 13 residues. Trimming cost V 5 bases and J 0 bases, with 5 bases left between them. The CDR3 coding sequence is TGTGCCAGTAGTCCTTTAGCCAAAAACATTCAGTACTTC. Encoded protein: CASSPLAKNIQYF.

The V and J genes are TRBV2 and TRBJ1-4; weak D call: TRBD1 (6 bases). The V gene lost 0 bases and the J gene lost 7 bases, with 15 bases spanning the gap. There are 16 residues in the CDR3. CDR1 and CDR2 from the germline V gene are SNHLY and FYNNEI. The CDR3 nucleotides are TGTGCCAGCAGTGAAGCGAATCAGGGGAGCGCTGAAAAACTGTTTTTT. Translation gives CASSEANQGSAEKLFF.

This clone was counted a single time. The genes are TRBV3-1 (or the pseudogene TRBV3-2) and TRBJ2-7; TRBD2 matches at 11 bases. There are 17 residues in the CDR3. The junction had 10 bases not matched to a gene; V was cut back by 4 bases and J by 2 bases. Germline V gene sequence: CDR1 LGHDT, CDR2 YNNKEL (reference sequence). CDR3 DNA sequence: TGTGCCAGCAGCCTCTCCGGGACTAGCGGAGCCCCCTACGAGCAGTACTTC. Residues: CASSLSGTSGAPYEQYF.

The J gene is TRBJ1-1, the V gene TRBV19; TRBD1 matches at 10 bases. Germline V gene data show CDR1 as LNHDA and CDR2 as SQIVND (reference sequence). The trim removed 5 bases at V and 4 bases at J, leaving 13 bases unmatched. The CDR3 loop spans 17 amino acids. The CDR3 here is CASSFRDRGPITTEAFF. The CDR3 DNA follows: TGTGCCAGTAGTTTCCGGGACAGGGGTCCTATCACCACTGAAGCTTTCTTT.

The J gene is TRBJ2-1, the V gene TRBV19, with 12 bases matching TRBD1. Germline loops: CDR1 LNHDA, CDR2 SQIVND (reference sequence). V was pared by 5 bases and J by 7 bases, with 12 bases of the junction left unmatched. The CDR3 spans 17 residues. The DNA of the CDR3 is TGTGCCAGTAGTTCATTTCCGGGACAGGGGGCGAAGAATGAGCAGTTCTTC. The encoded protein is CASSSFPGQGAKNEQFF.

The chain combines TRBV28 with TRBJ2-4; 10 positions match TRBD2. CDR3 size: 14 residues. The germline V gene has CDR1 MDHEN and CDR2 SYDVKM. V lost 5 bases and J lost 6; bases outside the gene matches: 4. CDR3 loop: CASSPKREGNIQYF. In DNA form, the CDR3 reads TGTGCCAGCAGTCCGAAGCGGGAGGGAAACATTCAGTACTTC.

The rearrangement links TRBV7-9 to TRBJ2-2; D unclear. The CDR3 is made up of 15 amino acids. Germline lookup yields CDR1 SEHNR and CDR2 FQNEAQ (reference sequence). V lost 5 bases, J lost 4 bases, and 14 bases lay in between. In DNA form, the CDR3 reads TGTGCCAGCAGCCCTGCAGGCACTCGCACCGGGGAGCTGTTTTTT. Translation: CASSPAGTRTGELFF.

This rearrangement joins TRBV24-1 to TRBJ2-1; 13 nucleotides match TRBD2. V lost 10 bases and J lost 0; bases outside the gene matches: 2. The CDR3 extends over 15 amino acids. The germline V gene encodes CDR1 KGHDR and CDR2 SFDVKD. The CDR3 reads CATGTSGNSYNEQFF. In DNA, the CDR3 is TGTGCCACGGGGACTAGCGGGAACTCCTACAATGAGCAGTTCTTC.